Sequencing of this T cell receptor (beta chain) was carried out in a study of CD8+CD57+ T cells in acquired aplastic anemia. General study points: Both patients and controls carried the same twenty-nine CD8+ CDR3 sequences.

Selection for sequencing was limited to patients who had shown CD8+CD57+ cell expansion by flow cytometry. The CDR3 loop spans 14 amino acids. Trimming left V 0 bases short and J 3 bases short, with 6 bases between. CDR1 and CDR2 from the germline V gene are SGHNT and YENEEA. This clonotype came up once. Its antigen is currently unknown. TCR beta VDJ and CDR3 profiles were obtained from a genomic DNA template. MiXCR, applied by TCRdb to the reads, yields one record per CDR3 protein. The table records roughly 500,000 distinct CDR3 sequences, approximately 32% of them present only once. This sequence was found in a human donor with aplastic anemia. The genes are TRBV11-3 and TRBJ2-1; D unclear. The specimen sequenced was sorted CD4+, CD8+, or CD8+CD57+ T cells (not recorded which) from PBMCs. The CDR3 bases are TGTGCCAGCAGCTTAGATGGAGACTACAATGAGCAGTTCTTC. It translates to CASSLDGDYNEQFF.